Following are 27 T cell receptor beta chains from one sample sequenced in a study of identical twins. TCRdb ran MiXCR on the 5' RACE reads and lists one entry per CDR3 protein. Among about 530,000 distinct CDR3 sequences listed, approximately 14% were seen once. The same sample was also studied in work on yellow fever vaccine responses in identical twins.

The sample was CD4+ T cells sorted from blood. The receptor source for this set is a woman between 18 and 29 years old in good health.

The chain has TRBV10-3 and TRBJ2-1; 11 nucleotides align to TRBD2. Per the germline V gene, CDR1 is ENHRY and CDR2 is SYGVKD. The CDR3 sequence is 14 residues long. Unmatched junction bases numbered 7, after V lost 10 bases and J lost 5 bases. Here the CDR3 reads CATRGTSGDNEQFF. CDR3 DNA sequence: TGTGCCACGAGAGGGACTAGCGGAGACAATGAGCAGTTCTTC.

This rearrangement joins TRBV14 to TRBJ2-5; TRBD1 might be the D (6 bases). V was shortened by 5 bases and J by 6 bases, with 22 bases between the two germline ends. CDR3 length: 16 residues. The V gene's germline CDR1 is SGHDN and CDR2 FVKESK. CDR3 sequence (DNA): TGTGCCAGCAGCGGCCTGGACAGCCTGAGTAGGAAGACCCAGTACTTC. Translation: CASSGLDSLSRKTQYF. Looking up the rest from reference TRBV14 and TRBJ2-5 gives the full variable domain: EAGVTQFPSHSVIEKGQTVTLRCDPISGHDNLYWYRRVMGKEIKFLLHFVKESKQDESGMPNNRFLAERTGGTYSTLKVQPAELEDSGVYFCASSGLDSLSRKTQYFGPGTRLLVL.

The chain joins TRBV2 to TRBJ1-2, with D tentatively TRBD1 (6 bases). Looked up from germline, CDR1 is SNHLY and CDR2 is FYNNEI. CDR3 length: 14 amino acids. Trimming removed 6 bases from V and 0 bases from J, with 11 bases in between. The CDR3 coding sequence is TGTGCCAGCAGCCGGACAGAAGCTAACTATGGCTACACCTTC. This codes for CASSRTEANYGYTF. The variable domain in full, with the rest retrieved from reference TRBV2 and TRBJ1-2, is EPEVTQTPSHQVTQMGQEVILRCVPISNHLYFYWYRQILGQKVEFLVSFYNNEISEKSEIFDDQFSVERPDGSNFTLKIRSTKLEDSAMYFCASSRTEANYGYTFGSGTRLTVV.

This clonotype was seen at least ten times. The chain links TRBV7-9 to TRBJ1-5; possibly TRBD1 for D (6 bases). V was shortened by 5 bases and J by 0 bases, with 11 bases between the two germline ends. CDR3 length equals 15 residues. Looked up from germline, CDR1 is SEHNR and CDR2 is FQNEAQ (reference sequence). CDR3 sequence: CASSLQGYSNQPQHF. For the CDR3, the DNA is TGTGCCAGCAGCCTACAGGGTTATAGCAATCAGCCCCAGCATTTT.

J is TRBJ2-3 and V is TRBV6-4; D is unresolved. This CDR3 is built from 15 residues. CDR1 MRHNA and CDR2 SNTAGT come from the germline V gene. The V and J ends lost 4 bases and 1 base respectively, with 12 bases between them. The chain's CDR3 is CASSALGSGTDTQYF. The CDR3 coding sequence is TGTGCCAGCAGTGCCCTCGGATCAGGCACAGATACGCAGTATTTT.

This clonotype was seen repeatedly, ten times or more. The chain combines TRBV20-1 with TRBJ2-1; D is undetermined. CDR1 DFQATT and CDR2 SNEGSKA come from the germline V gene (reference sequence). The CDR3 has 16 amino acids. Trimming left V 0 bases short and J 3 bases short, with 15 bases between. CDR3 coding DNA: TGCAGTGCTAGAGATAATAAGAGACACCTCTACAATGAGCAGTTCTTC. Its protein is CSARDNKRHLYNEQFF.

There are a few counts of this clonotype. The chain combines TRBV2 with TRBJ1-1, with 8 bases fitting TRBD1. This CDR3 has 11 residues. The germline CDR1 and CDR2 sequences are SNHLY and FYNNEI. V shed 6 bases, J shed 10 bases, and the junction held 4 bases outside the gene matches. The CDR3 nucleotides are TGTGCCAGCAGAACCGGACAGGGAGCTTTCTTT. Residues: CASRTGQGAFF.

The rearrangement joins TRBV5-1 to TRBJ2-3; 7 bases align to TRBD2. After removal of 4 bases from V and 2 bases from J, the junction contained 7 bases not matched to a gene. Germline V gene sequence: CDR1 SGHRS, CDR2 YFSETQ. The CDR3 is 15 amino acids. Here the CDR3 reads CASSTGTTNTDTQYF. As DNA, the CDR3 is TGCGCCAGCAGCACGGGGACTACTAACACAGATACGCAGTATTTT.

CDR3 region: CSARGTVDTEAFF. CDR3 in DNA: TGCAGTGCTAGAGGGACGGTAGACACTGAAGCTTTCTTT. This chain uses TRBV20-1 with TRBJ1-1; D is uncertain. The CDR3 runs 13 residues. The V gene's germline CDR1 is DFQATT and CDR2 SNEGSKA (reference sequence). Trimming took 1 base from V and 3 from J, leaving 9 bases between them.

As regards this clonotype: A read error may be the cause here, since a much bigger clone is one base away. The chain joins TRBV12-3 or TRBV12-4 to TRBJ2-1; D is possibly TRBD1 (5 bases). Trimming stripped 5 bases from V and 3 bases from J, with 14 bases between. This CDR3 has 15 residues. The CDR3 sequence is CASSLRARGYNEQFF. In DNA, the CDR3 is TGTGCCAGCAGTCTCCGGGCAAGGGGCTACAATGAGCAGTTCTTC.

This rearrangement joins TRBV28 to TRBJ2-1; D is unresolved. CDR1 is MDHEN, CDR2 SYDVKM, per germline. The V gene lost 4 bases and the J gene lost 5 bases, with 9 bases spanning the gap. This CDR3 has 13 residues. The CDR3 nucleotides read TGTGCCAGCAGTTCCCCCCCCCACAATGAGCAGTTCTTC. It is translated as CASSSPPHNEQFF. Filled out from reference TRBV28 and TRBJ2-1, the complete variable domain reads DVKVTQSSRYLVKRTGEKVFLECVQDMDHENMFWYRQDPGLGLRLIYFSYDVKMKEKGDIPEGYSVSREKKERFSLILESASTNQTSMYLCASSSPPHNEQFFGPGTRLTVL.

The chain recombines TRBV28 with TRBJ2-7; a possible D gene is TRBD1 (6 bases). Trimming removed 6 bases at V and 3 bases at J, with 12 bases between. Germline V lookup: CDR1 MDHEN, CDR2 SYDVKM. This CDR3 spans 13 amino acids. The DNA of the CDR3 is TGTGCCAGCAGAGAACAGGGAATCTACGAGCAGTACGTC. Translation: CASREQGIYEQYV.

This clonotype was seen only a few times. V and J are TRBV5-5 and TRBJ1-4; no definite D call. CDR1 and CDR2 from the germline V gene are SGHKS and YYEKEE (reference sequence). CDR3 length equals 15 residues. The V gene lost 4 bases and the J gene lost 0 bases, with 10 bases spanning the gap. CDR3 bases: TGTGCCAGCAGCCTGATTGCGACAACTAATGAAAAACTGTTTTTT. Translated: CASSLIATTNEKLFF.

CDR3 bases: TGTGCCAGCCGTTGGAGGGGACTAGCGGCAAGCTCCTACAATGAGCAGTTCTTC. Protein: CASRWRGLAASSYNEQFF. The gene calls are TRBV5-4 and TRBJ2-1, with TRBD2 identical over 11 bases. CDR3 length: 18 amino acids. The ends lost 7 bases at V and 0 bases at J; junction bases unmatched: 12. Germline V gene data show CDR1 as SGHNT and CDR2 as YYREEE (reference sequence).

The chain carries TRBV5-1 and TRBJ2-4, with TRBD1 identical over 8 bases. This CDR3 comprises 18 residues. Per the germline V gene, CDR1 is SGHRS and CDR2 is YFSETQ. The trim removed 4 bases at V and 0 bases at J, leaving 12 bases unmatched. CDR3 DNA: TGCGCCAGCAGCCATACAGGGGGGCAGAAACTAGCCAAAAACATTCAGTACTTC. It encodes CASSHTGGQKLAKNIQYF. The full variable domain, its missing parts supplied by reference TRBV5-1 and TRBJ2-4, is KAGVTQTPRYLIKTRGQQVTLSCSPISGHRSVSWYQQTPGQGLQFLFEYFSETQRNKGNFPGRFSGRQFSNSRSEMNVSTLELGDSALYLCASSHTGGQKLAKNIQYFGAGTRLSVL.

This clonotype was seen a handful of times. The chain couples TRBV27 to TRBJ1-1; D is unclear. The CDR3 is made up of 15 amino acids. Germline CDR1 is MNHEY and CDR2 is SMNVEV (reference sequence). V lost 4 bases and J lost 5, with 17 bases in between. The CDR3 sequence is CASSSARMIGTEAFF. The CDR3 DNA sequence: TGTGCCAGCAGTTCCGCGCGGATGATAGGGACTGAAGCTTTCTTT.

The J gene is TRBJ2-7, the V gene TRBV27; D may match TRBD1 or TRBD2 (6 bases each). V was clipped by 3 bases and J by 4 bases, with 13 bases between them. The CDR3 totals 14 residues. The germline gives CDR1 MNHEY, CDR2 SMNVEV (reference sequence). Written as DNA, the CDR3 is TGTGCCAGCAGTTTGAGGGGGGCTGGGTACGAGCAGTACTTC. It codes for CASSLRGAGYEQYF.

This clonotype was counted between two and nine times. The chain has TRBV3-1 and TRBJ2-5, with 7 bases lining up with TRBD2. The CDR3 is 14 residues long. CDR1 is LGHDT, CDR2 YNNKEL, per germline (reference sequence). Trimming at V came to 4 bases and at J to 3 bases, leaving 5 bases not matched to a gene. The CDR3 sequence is CASSLGLVEETQYF. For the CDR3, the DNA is TGTGCCAGCAGCCTCGGACTAGTCGAAGAGACCCAGTACTTC.

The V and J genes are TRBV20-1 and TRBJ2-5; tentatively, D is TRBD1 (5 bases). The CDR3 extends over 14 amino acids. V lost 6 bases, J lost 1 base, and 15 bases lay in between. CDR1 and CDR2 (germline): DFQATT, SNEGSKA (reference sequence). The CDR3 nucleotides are TGCAGTGCAACAGGCTACCCCCTCCAAGAGACCCAGTACTTC. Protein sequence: CSATGYPLQETQYF.

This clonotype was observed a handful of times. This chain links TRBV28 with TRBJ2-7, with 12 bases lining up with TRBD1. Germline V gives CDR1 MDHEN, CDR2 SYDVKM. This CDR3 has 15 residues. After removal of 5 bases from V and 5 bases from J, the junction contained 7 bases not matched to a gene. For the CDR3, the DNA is TGTGCCAGCAGTGAAGGGACAGGGGGCCGCCACGAGCAGTACTTC. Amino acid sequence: CASSEGTGGRHEQYF.

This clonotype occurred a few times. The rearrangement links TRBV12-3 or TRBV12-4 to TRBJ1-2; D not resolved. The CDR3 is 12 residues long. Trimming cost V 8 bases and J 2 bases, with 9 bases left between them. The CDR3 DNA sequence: TGTGCCAGCTCAGGCCGGAACTATGGCTACACCTTC. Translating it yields CASSGRNYGYTF.

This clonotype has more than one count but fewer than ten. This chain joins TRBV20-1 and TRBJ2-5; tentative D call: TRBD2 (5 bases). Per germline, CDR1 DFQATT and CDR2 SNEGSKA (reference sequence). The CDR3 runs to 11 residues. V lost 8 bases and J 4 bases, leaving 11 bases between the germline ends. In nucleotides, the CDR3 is TGCAGTCCCCTAGCCCGAGAGACCCAGTACTTC. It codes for CSPLARETQYF.

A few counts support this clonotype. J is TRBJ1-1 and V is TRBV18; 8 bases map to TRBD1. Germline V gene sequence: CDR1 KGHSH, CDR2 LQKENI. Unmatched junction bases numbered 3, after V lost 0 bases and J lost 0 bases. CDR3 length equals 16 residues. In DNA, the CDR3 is TGTGCCAGCTCACCACCGGGACAGGCCTTGAACACTGAAGCTTTCTTT. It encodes CASSPPGQALNTEAFF.

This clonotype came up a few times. CDR3 residues: CASSKGGWWGKSYNEQFF. In nucleotides, the CDR3 is TGTGCCAGCAGCAAAGGGGGATGGTGGGGAAAAAGTTACAATGAGCAGTTCTTC. V and J are TRBV21-1 and TRBJ2-1. TRBV21-1 is a known pseudogene. This CDR3 region has 18 residues.

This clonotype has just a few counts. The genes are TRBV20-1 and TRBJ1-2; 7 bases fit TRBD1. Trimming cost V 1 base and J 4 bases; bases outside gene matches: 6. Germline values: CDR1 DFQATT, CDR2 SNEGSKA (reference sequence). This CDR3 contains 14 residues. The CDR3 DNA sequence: TGCAGTGCTAGAGGGGACAGCGAAGCCTATGGCTACACCTTC. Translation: CSARGDSEAYGYTF.

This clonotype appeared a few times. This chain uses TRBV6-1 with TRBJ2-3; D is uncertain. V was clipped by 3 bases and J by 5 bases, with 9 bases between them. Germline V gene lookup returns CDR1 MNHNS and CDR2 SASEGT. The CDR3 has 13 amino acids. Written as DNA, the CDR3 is TGTGCCAGCAGTGAGCAATCGGGAGATACGCAGTATTTT. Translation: CASSEQSGDTQYF.

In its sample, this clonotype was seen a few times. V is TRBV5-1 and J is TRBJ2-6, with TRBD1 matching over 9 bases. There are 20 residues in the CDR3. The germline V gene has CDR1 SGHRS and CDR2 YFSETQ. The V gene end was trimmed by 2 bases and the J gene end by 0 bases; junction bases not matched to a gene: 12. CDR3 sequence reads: CASSFDPDRGELSGANVLTF. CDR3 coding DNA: TGCGCCAGCAGCTTTGATCCTGACAGGGGGGAACTCTCTGGGGCCAACGTCCTGACTTTC.